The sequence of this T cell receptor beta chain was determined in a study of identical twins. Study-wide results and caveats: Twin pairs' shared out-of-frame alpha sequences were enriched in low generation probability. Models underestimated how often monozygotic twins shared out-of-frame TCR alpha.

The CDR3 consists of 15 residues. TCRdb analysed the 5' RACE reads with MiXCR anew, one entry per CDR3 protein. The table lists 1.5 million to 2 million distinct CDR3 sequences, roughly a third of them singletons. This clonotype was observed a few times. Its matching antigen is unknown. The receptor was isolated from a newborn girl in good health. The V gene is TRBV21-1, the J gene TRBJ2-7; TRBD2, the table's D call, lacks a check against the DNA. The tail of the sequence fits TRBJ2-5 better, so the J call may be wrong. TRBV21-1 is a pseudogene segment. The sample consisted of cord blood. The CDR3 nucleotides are TGTGCCAGCAGCATCAGTCACGGGGGAAGTGAGACCCAGTACTTC. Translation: CASSISHGGSETQYF.